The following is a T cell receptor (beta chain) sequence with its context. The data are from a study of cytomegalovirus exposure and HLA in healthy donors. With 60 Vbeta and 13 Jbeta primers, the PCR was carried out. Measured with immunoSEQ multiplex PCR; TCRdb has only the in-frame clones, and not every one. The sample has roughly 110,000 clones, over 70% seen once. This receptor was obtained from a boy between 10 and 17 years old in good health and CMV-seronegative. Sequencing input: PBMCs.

Here the CDR3 DNA reads TGCGCCAGCAGCCGGGATGTGAGCTCCTATAATTCACCCCTCCACTTT. Translation gives CASSRDVSSYNSPLHF. V usage is TRBV5-1 and J usage is TRBJ1-6; the D is unclear. Trimming pared 4 bases from V and 0 bases from J, leaving 11 bases between. The CDR3 contains 16 residues. Germline loops: CDR1 SGHRS, CDR2 YFSETQ.